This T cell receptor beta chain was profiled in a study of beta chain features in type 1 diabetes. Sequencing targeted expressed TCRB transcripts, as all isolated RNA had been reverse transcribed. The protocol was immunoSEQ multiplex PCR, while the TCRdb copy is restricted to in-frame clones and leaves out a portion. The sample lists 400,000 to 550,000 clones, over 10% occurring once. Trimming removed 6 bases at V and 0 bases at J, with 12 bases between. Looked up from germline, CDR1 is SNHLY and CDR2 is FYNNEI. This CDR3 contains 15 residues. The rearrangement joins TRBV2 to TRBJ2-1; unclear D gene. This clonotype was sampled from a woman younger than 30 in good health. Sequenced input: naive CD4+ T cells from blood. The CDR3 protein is CASRFPGSSYNEQFF. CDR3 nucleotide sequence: TGTGCCAGCAGATTCCCCGGTAGCTCCTACAATGAGCAGTTCTTC.